This T cell receptor (beta chain) appears in the sequencing data of a study of CD4 T cells in relation to SARS-CoV-2 and coronaviruses listed by TCRdb under 2021. The study in broad terms: Patient-derived lymphoblastoid cell lines were used to map the HLA restriction of shared crossreactive spike epitopes. At the level of individual TCR clonotypes, the study measured memory CD4+ T cell crossreactivity between SARS-CoV-2 spike protein and common cold coronavirus spike proteins. The Adaptive Biotechnologies TCR-sequencing kit was used to sequence samples from a few pre-COVID donors and the naive versus memory experiments, whereas other data were Illumina-based. A different TCR-beta assay, based on Illumina, was used to sequence expansion assays from other donors in the study.

CD4+ T cells from unexposed donors were collected before the COVID-19 pandemic (2011-2018). Naive and memory CD4+ T cells were separated from cryopreserved PBMCs by first enriching for CD4 and then performing EasySep naive CD4+ T cell enrichment. Leukapheresis product for the unexposed donors was purchased commercially. Ficoll-Paque PLUS gradient centrifugation was used to isolate PBMCs from leukapheresis product or whole blood. PBMCs were either cryopreserved at -140 degrees C or used fresh in the expansion assay. The QIAamp Micro DNA Kit was used to extract genomic DNA from the CD4+ T cells. Comment on this clone: Its recognized antigen is unknown. Qualities for individual bases were not recorded, and no much larger clone is one base off.

CDR3 length: 17 amino acids, cysteine to phenylalanine. The sequence is cut down to CDR3 DNA, 51 bases in frame from base 1. Taken from the germline V gene, the CDR1 and CDR2 loops are MGHRA and YSYEKL. V trim: 1 base; J trim: 8 bases; unmatched bases: 10. Study-wide conclusions, independent of this receptor: Pre-pandemic and post-infection samples were not both contributed by any donor, so tracing of the source of pre-existing responses was limited. Small numbers of patients and of tested TCRs were a limitation of the study. Naive versus memory sequencing indicated the assay detects memory recall responses rather than primary responses primed during culture. Compared with monoreactive clones, crossreactive clones had significantly weaker SARS-CoV-2-driven expansion, a result consistent with antigenic imprinting. Crossreactivity analysis was centred on spike protein, so crossreactivity against other viral proteins was not assessed. In about 71% of donors, memory CD4+ clonotypes turned up that crossrecognized SARS-CoV-2 and at least one common cold coronavirus spike.

Deep-resolution immunoSEQ TCR-beta sequencing was performed on DNA from uncultured naive and memory CD4+ T cells. The study's processing was this. Preprocessing removed nonproductive sequences and CDR3s not starting with C, not ending with F or W, or shorter than 7 amino acids. Cultured and uncultured naive and memory CD4+ repertoires were searched for CDR3s previously identified as spike- and CEF-reactive. After three terminal residues were trimmed from each end, CDR3 homology was quantified as pairwise Levenshtein distance using the stringdist R package. This immuneACCESS table, as held by TCRdb, lists in-frame sequences with V and J called but not all clones. Of the missing ones, under half trace to an unresolved V gene in checked studies; the others have no known cause. That table is the source of V, J and clone size, and D and trimming were worked out from the DNA. The table for this sample lists some 69,000 clones; 94% of them were counted only once. Jointly, the top ten make up around 0.13% of the sample.

The sequence was collected from a human donor in good health. Sequences were obtained from naive CD4+ T cells from PBMCs. What this sample's cell subset or site label stands for: naive CD4+ T cells isolated by negative enrichment. The rearrangement combines TRBV4-1 with TRBJ1-6, with 8 junctional bases fitting TRBD1. The CDR3 protein: CASSQGRTGFGDSPLHF. Here is the DNA: TGCGCCAGCAGCCAAGGACGGACAGGGTTCGGGGATTCACCCCTCCACTTT.